A selection of T cell receptor beta chains follows, all from one sample in a study of T cell responses to AZD1222 COVID-19 vaccine. Generated by immunoSEQ multiplex PCR, the TCRdb table keeps only in-frame clones and is missing some. Altogether around 180,000 clones are present, around 90% being singletons, with the ten largest covering 26%. Sequencing was performed on peripheral blood, taken 28 days after the second AZD1222 dose. These receptors were collected from an adult who received the AZD1222 COVID-19 vaccine. Both conserved end residues are part of each CDR3. The D gene is left open where the match is weak.

CDR3: CASLASGANVLTF
D: NA
V: TRBV9
J: TRBJ2-6

CDR3: CASSPRDRGHEQYF
D: TRBD1
V: TRBV18
J: TRBJ2-7

CDR3: CASSSSGLKRYTF
D: NA
V: TRBV6-5
J: TRBJ1-2

CDR3: CASSSAGETQYF
D: NA
V: TRBV9
J: TRBJ2-7

CDR3: CASSLMGATNEKLFF
D: NA
V: TRBV28
J: TRBJ1-4

CDR3: CASSLDQDQPQHF
D: NA
V: TRBV7-2
J: TRBJ1-5

CDR3: CASSYGYSNQPQHF
D: NA
V: TRBV6-5
J: TRBJ1-5

CDR3: CASSLGLAGDTQYF
D: TRBD2
V: TRBV5-1
J: TRBJ2-3

CDR3: CASRGDLNTEAFF
D: NA
V: TRBV2
J: TRBJ1-1

CDR3: CASSFRQREETQYF
D: NA
V: TRBV7-9
J: TRBJ2-5

CDR3: CASSYEPRSTSDTQYF
D: NA
V: TRBV6-5
J: TRBJ2-3

CDR3: CASSPFDTSGNTIYF
D: NA
V: TRBV18
J: TRBJ1-3

CDR3: CASTSGGGTDTQYF
D: TRBD1
V: TRBV5-1
J: TRBJ2-3

CDR3: CASTRTSGLSKDTQYF
D: TRBD2
V: TRBV28
J: TRBJ2-3

CDR3: CASSLAGAGDNQPQHF
D: NA
V: TRBV5-6
J: TRBJ1-5

CDR3: CASSVRTGLGGYTF
D: TRBD1
V: TRBV28
J: TRBJ1-2

CDR3: CASSVGGQGKEKLFF
D: TRBD1
V: TRBV9
J: TRBJ1-4

CDR3: CSVSGTPSVSSYNEQFF
D: NA
V: TRBV29-1
J: TRBJ2-1

CDR3: CASSYSGGVPDTQYF
D: NA
V: TRBV6-2/TRBV6-3
J: TRBJ2-3

CDR3: CASSRTGGKETQYF
D: TRBD1
V: TRBV7-3
J: TRBJ2-5

CDR3: CASSPPGTGGGLGAQYF
D: TRBD2
V: TRBV18
J: TRBJ2-5

CDR3: CASSDPRGLGVYEQYF
D: TRBD2
V: TRBV25-1
J: TRBJ2-7

CDR3: CASSYSRDPIYEQYF
D: NA
V: TRBV6-5
J: TRBJ2-7

CDR3: CATSVAASYEQYF
D: NA
V: TRBV24-1
J: TRBJ2-7

CDR3: CATSDSGTEDTQYF
D: NA
V: TRBV24-1
J: TRBJ2-3

CDR3: CAWRPVLTGETQYF
D: NA
V: TRBV30
J: TRBJ2-5

CDR3: CASSYSGPETQYF
D: TRBD2
V: TRBV6-2/TRBV6-3
J: TRBJ2-5